The 10 T cell receptor beta chains below come from one sample, sequenced in a study of sequential checkpoint blockade in melanoma. The data were produced by immunoSEQ multiplex PCR, yet TCRdb's version contains in-frame clones alone and is incomplete. The table records under 3,000 clones, more than 20% of them present only once. The treatment: randomized to nivolumab then ipilimumab (arm A) or the reverse (arm B). The sequences come from tumor tissue (inferred from file names), collected from a patient given nivolumab and ipilimumab in sequence. The receptors here all came from a human donor with melanoma.

This clone was picked up a small number of times. This rearrangement joins TRBV11-3 to TRBJ2-1; D is perhaps TRBD1 or TRBD2 (6 bases each). CDR1 and CDR2 from the germline V gene are SGHNT and YENEEA. The length of the CDR3 is 15 residues. With 6 bases removed from V and 5 bases from J, the gap between germline ends came to 17 bases. CDR3 bases: TGTGCCAGCAGTCTCTTAGGGGGGCCGAACAATGAGCAGTTCTTC. This translates into CASSLLGGPNNEQFF.

In this sample, this clone turned up once. V and J are TRBV19 and TRBJ1-5; TRBD1 is a possible D gene (6 bases). V was trimmed by 5 bases and J by 2 bases, leaving 16 bases between them. The germline V gene encodes CDR1 LNHDA and CDR2 SQIVND (reference sequence). The CDR3 runs to 16 residues. CDR3 nucleotides: TGTGCCAGTAGTGCAGGGGCTTTGTACGGCAATCAGCCCCAGCATTTT. Its protein product is CASSAGALYGNQPQHF.

The chain links TRBV15 to TRBJ1-1, with a possible D match to TRBD1 (6 bases). V lost 1 base and J 3 bases, leaving 12 bases between the germline ends. Per germline, CDR1 LNHNV and CDR2 YYDKDF (reference sequence). This CDR3 has 15 amino acids. The CDR3 protein is CATSRGVRGDTEAFF. The CDR3 DNA reads as TGTGCCACCAGCAGAGGGGTCAGGGGTGACACTGAAGCTTTCTTT.

V is TRBV7-6 and J is TRBJ1-1; the match to TRBD1 covers 7 bases. The V segment lost 2 bases and the J segment 10 bases; nucleotides outside the gene matches: 10. CDR1 SGHVS and CDR2 FNYEAQ come from the germline V gene. This CDR3 has 14 amino acids. The CDR3 DNA reads TGTGCCAGCAGCTTAACGTTGGGCTCAGGGGGAGCTTTCTTT. Its translation is CASSLTLGSGGAFF.

The chain joins TRBV6-8 to TRBJ1-4; 9 nucleotides match TRBD1. The V and J ends lost 1 base and 4 bases, in that order; junction bases with no gene match: 1. This CDR3 is 15 amino acids long. Looked up from germline, CDR1 is MNHGY and CDR2 is SAAAGT. The CDR3 bases are TGTGCCAGCAGTTACTGGGGACAGGGTAATGAAAAACTGTTTTTT. The encoded protein is CASSYWGQGNEKLFF.

CDR3 sequence reads: CSVHSGPGANVLTF. The CDR3 region has the DNA TGCAGCGTTCATTCAGGGCCTGGGGCCAACGTCCTGACTTTC. The V call is TRBV29-1, the J call TRBJ2-6, with a possible D match to TRBD1 (5 bases). The V end was cut by 5 bases, the J end by 2 bases, with 10 bases between. CDR3 length: 14 amino acids. Per the germline V gene, CDR1 is SQVTM and CDR2 is ANQGSEA.

This clone came up a few times. The chain links TRBV11-3 to TRBJ1-1; D ambiguous. Deletions cut 2 bases from V and 3 bases from J, with 10 bases between. CDR1 is SGHNT, CDR2 YENEEA, per germline. This CDR3 is 14 amino acids long. CDR3 sequence (DNA): TGTGCCAGCAGCTTAAGTAAGGGAGACACTGAAGCTTTCTTT. Translated: CASSLSKGDTEAFF.

This clone came up a few times. The chain carries TRBV6-8 and TRBJ1-5; perhaps TRBD1 as D (5 bases). Germline V lookup: CDR1 MNHGY, CDR2 SAAAGT. This CDR3 is built from 12 residues. V dropped 5 bases and J dropped 14 bases, with 16 bases sitting between them. The CDR3 sequence: CASSTPRGREHF. In DNA form, the CDR3 reads TGTGCCAGCAGTACCCCGCGGGGACGGGAGCATTTT.

The J gene is TRBJ2-6, the V gene TRBV6-8, with a weak D call TRBD1 (6 bases). Trimming cost V 3 bases and J 0 bases, with 12 bases left between them. The CDR3 totals 17 residues. From germline, CDR1 is MNHGY and CDR2 SAAAGT. The CDR3 coding sequence is TGTGCCAGCAGTTATGCAGGGGCTCTCTCTGGGGCCAACGTCCTGACTTTC. It encodes CASSYAGALSGANVLTF.

By its share, this clone is large. CDR3 protein: CAIRGLAGSSSYEQYF. The CDR3 region has the DNA TGTGCCATCAGGGGACTAGCGGGGAGTAGCTCCTACGAGCAGTACTTC. The gene calls are TRBV6-8 and TRBJ2-7; TRBD2 agrees at 13 bases. The V and J ends lost 10 bases and 0 bases, in that order; junction bases with no gene match: 9. Germline V CDR1 and CDR2: MNHGY, SAAAGT. The CDR3 is 16 amino acids.